Here is one TCR beta chain with its context. What it recognizes is unknown. The data were obtained in a study of breast tumors, draining lymph nodes, adjacent tissues. The study, taken as a whole, reports: That most tumor T cells come from lymph nodes remained unproven. Tumors had less TCR diversity than lymph nodes, more than nontumor tissue.

CDR3 length: 14 residues. From germline, CDR1 is MDHEN and CDR2 SYDVKM. V was trimmed by 3 bases and J by 0 bases, leaving 7 bases between them. Breast cancer patients provided tissue from their axillary draining lymph nodes. TCRdb recomputed calls from the multiplex PCR reads with MiXCR, one row per CDR3 protein. The sample shows 120,000 or so distinct CDR3 sequences, nearly 20% of them seen only once. This receptor was identified in a female donor with breast cancer. Some clones in this sample may be carry-over from other donors' samples. Sequencing used axillary lymph node tissue. The V call is TRBV28, the J call TRBJ2-3; D remains ambiguous. This CDR3 is CASSLPQSTDTQYF. The CDR3 region has the DNA TGTGCCAGCAGTTTGCCCCAGAGCACAGATACGCAGTATTTT.